A single TCR beta chain is shown here with its context. The data were taken from a study of blood T cell repertoires in COVID-19. Study background: Some COVID-19 samples were acute and others convalescent; all came from the United States, Italy and Spain. PBMCs, B-cell-depleted T cells, or T cells provided the cDNA or gDNA that made up the material.

Seattle researchers signed up patients amid active infection and tracked them longitudinally. The length of the CDR3 is 13 residues. The V end was cut by 3 bases, the J end by 1 base, with 7 bases between. Germline values: CDR1 SGDLS, CDR2 YYNGEE. Source study methods: Amplifying reference gene primers gave estimates of nucleated cell counts. TCRdb's copy holds only in-frame clones and misses some; the assay was immunoSEQ multiplex PCR. Clone size and V and J calls were adopted from that table, with D and trimming inferred from the DNA. The data show over 80,000 clones, with under 80% seen just once and 3.9% held by the top ten.

Sequencing was carried out using peripheral blood. The rearrangement links TRBV9 to TRBJ1-2; no clear D. The clonotype comes from a man aged 65 to 79 with COVID-19, enrolled during active disease. For the CDR3, the DNA is TGTGCCAGCAGCGGCAGAATTAACTATGGCTACACCTTC. It yields the protein CASSGRINYGYTF. Supplemented by reference TRBV9 and TRBJ1-2, the full variable domain reads DSGVTQTPKHLITATGQRVTLRCSPRSGDLSVYWYQQSLDQGLQFLIQYYNGEERAKGNILERFSAQQFPDLHSELNLSSLELGDSALYFCASSGRINYGYTFGSGTRLTVV.